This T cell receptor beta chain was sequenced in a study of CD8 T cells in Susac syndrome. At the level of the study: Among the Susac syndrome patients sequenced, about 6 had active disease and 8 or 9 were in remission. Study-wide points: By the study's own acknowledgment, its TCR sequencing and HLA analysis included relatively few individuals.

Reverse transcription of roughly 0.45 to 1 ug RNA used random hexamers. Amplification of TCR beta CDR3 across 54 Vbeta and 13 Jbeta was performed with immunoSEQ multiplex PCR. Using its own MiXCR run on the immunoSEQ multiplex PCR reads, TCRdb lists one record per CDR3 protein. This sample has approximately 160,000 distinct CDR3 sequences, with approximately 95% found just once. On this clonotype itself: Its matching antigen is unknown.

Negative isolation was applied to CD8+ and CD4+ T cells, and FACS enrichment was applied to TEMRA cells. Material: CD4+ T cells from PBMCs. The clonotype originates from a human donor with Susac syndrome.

Here the CDR3 DNA reads TGCAGTGCTACCCCTGGGGGGGTCCAGGGGGAGCAGTACTTC. Protein sequence: CSATPGGVQGEQYF. This sequence joins TRBV20-1 and TRBJ2-7, with D possibly matching TRBD2 (7 bases). CDR1 DFQATT and CDR2 SNEGSKA come from the germline V gene (reference sequence). The V gene lost 4 bases and the J gene lost 7 bases, with 20 bases spanning the gap. The CDR3 sequence is 14 residues long.